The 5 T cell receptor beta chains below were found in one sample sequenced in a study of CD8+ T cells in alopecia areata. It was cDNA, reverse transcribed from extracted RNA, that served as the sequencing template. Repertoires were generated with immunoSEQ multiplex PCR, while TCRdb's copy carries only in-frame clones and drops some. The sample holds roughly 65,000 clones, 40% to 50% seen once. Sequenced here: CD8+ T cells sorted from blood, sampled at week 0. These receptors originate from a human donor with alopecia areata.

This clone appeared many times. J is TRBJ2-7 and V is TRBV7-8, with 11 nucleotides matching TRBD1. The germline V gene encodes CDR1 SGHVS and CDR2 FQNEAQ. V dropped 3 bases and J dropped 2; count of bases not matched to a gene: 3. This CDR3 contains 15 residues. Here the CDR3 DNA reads TGTGCCAGCAGCTTCCCGGGACAGGGGGCCTACGAGCAGTACTTC. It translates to CASSFPGQGAYEQYF.

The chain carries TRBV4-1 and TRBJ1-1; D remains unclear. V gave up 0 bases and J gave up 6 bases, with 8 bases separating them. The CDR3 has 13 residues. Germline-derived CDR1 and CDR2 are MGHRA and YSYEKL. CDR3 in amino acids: CASSQDWAAEAFF. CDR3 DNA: TGCGCCAGCAGCCAAGATTGGGCAGCTGAAGCTTTCTTT.

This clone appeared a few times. CDR3 sequence (DNA): TGCGCCAGCAGCCAAGTTCGACAGGGATGGTACGAGCAGTACTTC. Amino acids: CASSQVRQGWYEQYF. The rearrangement joins TRBV4-1 to TRBJ2-7; TRBD1 aligns across 7 bases. The germline V gene encodes CDR1 MGHRA and CDR2 YSYEKL. This CDR3 has 15 amino acids. The junction had 7 bases not matched to a gene; V was cut back by 1 base and J by 4 bases.

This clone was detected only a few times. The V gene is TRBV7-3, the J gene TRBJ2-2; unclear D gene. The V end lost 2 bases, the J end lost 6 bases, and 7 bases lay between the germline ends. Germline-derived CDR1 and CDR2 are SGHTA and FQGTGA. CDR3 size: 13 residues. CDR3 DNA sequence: TGTGCCAGCAGCTTATATCCTCCCGGGGAGCTGTTTTTT. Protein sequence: CASSLYPPGELFF.

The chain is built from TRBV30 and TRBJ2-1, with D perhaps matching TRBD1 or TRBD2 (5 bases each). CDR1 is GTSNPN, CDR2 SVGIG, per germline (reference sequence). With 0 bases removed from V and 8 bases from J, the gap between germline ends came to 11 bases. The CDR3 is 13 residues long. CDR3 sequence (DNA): TGTGCCTGGAGTGTACTTCGAGGGGATGAGCAGTTCTTC. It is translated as CAWSVLRGDEQFF.